These 31 T cell receptor beta chains originate from one sample sequenced in a study of shared clonotypes between healthy human individuals (dated by TCRdb to the early 2020s). Library construction relied on the immunoSEQ multiplex PCR assay. In TCRdb, the immuneACCESS table is reduced to in-frame sequences with V and J assigned. These tables do not hold every clone; where another copy was compared, an unresolved V gene accounts for under half, and the others remain unexplained. The sample table lists under 650,000 clones, 90% to 96% of them with a count of one. The ten top clones hold 0.06% of the sample. Sample: naive CD4+ T cells sorted from blood. Interpreted using the paper, the cell subset or site label stands for: CD45RA+ positively selected. The source is a woman in her thirties in good health.

This clone was detected once. This rearrangement joins TRBV5-1 to TRBJ2-2, with 7 bases fitting TRBD2. Germline V CDR1 and CDR2: SGHRS, YFSETQ. The CDR3 is 14 residues long. The J segment lost 0 bases and the V segment lost 5 bases, leaving 1 base of the junction unmatched. The CDR3 region has the DNA TGCGCCAGCAGGACTAGCCCGAACACCGGGGAGCTGTTTTTT. It translates to CASRTSPNTGELFF.

The V gene is TRBV6-1, the J gene TRBJ1-1, with 9 positions matching TRBD1. J gave up 2 bases and V 3 bases, and 7 bases lay outside the gene matches. Looked up from germline, CDR1 is MNHNS and CDR2 is SASEGT. CDR3 length: 16 residues. In DNA, the CDR3 is TGTGCCAGCAGTGAGTGGGGACAGGGAGGAAACACTGAAGCTTTCTTT. This gives the protein CASSEWGQGGNTEAFF.

The chain uses TRBV6-6 and TRBJ1-1; TRBD1 agrees at 7 bases. There are 14 residues in the CDR3. Trimming at V came to 5 bases and at J to 3 bases, leaving 6 bases not matched to a gene. Germline values: CDR1 MNHNY, CDR2 SVGAGI (reference sequence). The CDR3 spells CASSDPTGDTEAFF. Written as DNA, the CDR3 is TGTGCCAGCAGTGACCCTACAGGGGACACTGAAGCTTTCTTT.

The V gene is TRBV28, the J gene TRBJ2-6, with a tentative D call TRBD2 (6 bases). The V end was cut by 4 bases, the J end by 5 bases, with 12 bases between. The germline V gene encodes CDR1 MDHEN and CDR2 SYDVKM. This CDR3 has 15 amino acids. The CDR3 reads CASSSPGDWANVLTF. In DNA form, the CDR3 reads TGTGCCAGCAGTTCCCCCGGGGACTGGGCCAACGTCCTGACTTTC.

V gene TRBV7-3 combines with J gene TRBJ2-1; D remains ambiguous. With 2 bases removed from V and 7 bases from J, the gap between germline ends came to 9 bases. Germline V gives CDR1 SGHTA, CDR2 FQGTGA. This CDR3 comprises 13 residues. CDR3 in amino acids: CASSLGPNNEQFF. The CDR3 DNA follows: TGTGCCAGCAGCTTAGGCCCTAATAATGAGCAGTTCTTC.

The chain carries TRBV5-1 and TRBJ2-7, with TRBD2 matching 11 bases. The CDR3 loop spans 15 amino acids. Germline lookup yields CDR1 SGHRS and CDR2 YFSETQ. The V segment lost 6 bases and the J segment 3 bases; nucleotides outside the gene matches: 8. The CDR3 sequence is CASTPGGTSGYEQYF. The DNA of the CDR3 is TGCGCCAGCACCCCAGGGGGGACTAGCGGCTACGAGCAGTACTTC.

The chain is built from TRBV5-4 and TRBJ2-2; D possibly corresponds to TRBD2 (5 bases). Between the trimmed V and J ends, which lost 4 bases and 6 bases, there was a span of 13 bases. CDR1 is SGHNT, CDR2 YYREEE, per germline (reference sequence). There are 14 residues in the CDR3. The CDR3: CASSPEAGAGELFF. CDR3 DNA: TGTGCCAGCAGCCCGGAGGCCGGGGCCGGGGAGCTGTTTTTT. Complete variable domain (other parts from reference TRBV5-4 and TRBJ2-2): ETGVTQSPTHLIKTRGQQVTLRCSSQSGHNTVSWYQQALGQGPQFIFQYYREEENGRGNFPPRFSGLQFPNYSSELNVNALELDDSALYLCASSPEAGAGELFFGEGSRLTVL.

The rearrangement joins TRBV2 to TRBJ1-4; the D is unclear. The CDR3 loop spans 15 amino acids. Germline V gene data show CDR1 as SNHLY and CDR2 as FYNNEI. V lost 4 bases, J lost 0 bases, and 9 bases lay in between. Written as DNA, the CDR3 is TGTGCCAGCAGTGGCCCCGGTGCAACTAATGAAAAACTGTTTTTT. It is translated as CASSGPGATNEKLFF. Full variable domain (missing parts from reference TRBV2 and TRBJ1-4): EPEVTQTPSHQVTQMGQEVILRCVPISNHLYFYWYRQILGQKVEFLVSFYNNEISEKSEIFDDQFSVERPDGSNFTLKIRSTKLEDSAMYFCASSGPGATNEKLFFGSGTQLSVL.

The V gene is TRBV11-2, the J gene TRBJ2-7; D call uncertain. Trimming left V 2 bases short and J 4 bases short, with 12 bases between. The CDR3 is 14 residues long. CDR1 is SGHAT and CDR2 is FQNNGV in the germline V gene. This chain's CDR3 is CASSLFRVGYEQYF. DNA for the CDR3: TGTGCCAGCAGCTTATTTCGTGTAGGGTACGAGCAGTACTTC.

The genes are TRBV6-4 and TRBJ1-2; 9 bases are a match to TRBD1. With V trimmed by 2 bases and J by 5 bases, 0 bases remained unmatched. From germline, CDR1 is MRHNA and CDR2 SNTAGT. The CDR3 runs 13 residues. CDR3 residues: CASSDDRGYGYTF. The DNA of the CDR3 is TGTGCCAGCAGTGACGACAGGGGGTATGGCTACACCTTC.

This rearrangement joins TRBV19 to TRBJ1-5, with D hard to call. The CDR3 spans 13 residues. CDR1 and CDR2 (germline): LNHDA, SQIVND (reference sequence). V was shortened by 8 bases and J by 5 bases, with 13 bases between the two germline ends. The CDR3: CASGILFYQPQHF. DNA for the CDR3: TGTGCCAGTGGGATCCTCTTTTATCAGCCCCAGCATTTT.

V usage is TRBV14 and J usage is TRBJ2-1, with TRBD2 matching 11 bases. Germline V gene data show CDR1 as SGHDN and CDR2 as FVKESK. The CDR3 has 16 residues. Germline trimming cut 0 bases from V and 9 bases from J; bases unmatched to any gene: 7. Written as DNA, the CDR3 is TGTGCCAGCAGCCAAGATAACCTAGCGGGAGGTATTGAGCAGTTCTTC. Amino acids: CASSQDNLAGGIEQFF. The full variable domain, in which reference TRBV14 and TRBJ2-1 provide the parts outside the CDR3, is EAGVTQFPSHSVIEKGQTVTLRCDPISGHDNLYWYRRVMGKEIKFLLHFVKESKQDESGMPNNRFLAERTGGTYSTLKVQPAELEDSGVYFCASSQDNLAGGIEQFFGPGTRLTVL.

The genes are TRBV2 and TRBJ2-7; D ambiguous. Germline V gene sequence: CDR1 SNHLY, CDR2 FYNNEI. V lost 3 bases and J 7 bases, leaving 19 bases between the germline ends. The CDR3 is 15 residues long. DNA for the CDR3: TGTGCCAGCAGTGAGAACAGCTTCGTTATTCGGGAGCAGTACTTC. Translation: CASSENSFVIREQYF.

The rearrangement uses TRBV4-2 and TRBJ2-1, with D perhaps matching TRBD2 (6 bases). V dropped 3 bases and J dropped 5 bases, with 11 bases sitting between them. The CDR3 length is 14 residues. The germline V gene has CDR1 LGHNA and CDR2 YNFKEQ. The CDR3 here is CASSQRRDHNEQFF. CDR3 nucleotides: TGTGCCAGCAGCCAGAGGCGGGACCACAATGAGCAGTTCTTC.

This chain uses TRBV7-6 with TRBJ2-5; TRBD1 agrees at 7 bases. Looked up from germline, CDR1 is SGHVS and CDR2 is FNYEAQ. The CDR3 covers 13 residues. Trimming took 4 bases from V and 6 from J; bases not matched to a gene: 5. The CDR3 sequence: CASSYDRVKTQYF. The CDR3 bases are TGTGCCAGCAGCTACGACAGGGTGAAGACCCAGTACTTC.

The chain links TRBV15 to TRBJ2-1; 10 positions match TRBD2. Germline V gene lookup returns CDR1 LNHNV and CDR2 YYDKDF (reference sequence). The CDR3 has 16 amino acids. V gave up 0 bases and J gave up 7 bases; unmatched junction bases: 6. In DNA form, the CDR3 reads TGTGCCACCAGCAGAGAGCTAGCGGGAGTTCGAAATGAGCAGTTCTTC. Translated, it gives CATSRELAGVRNEQFF.

The rearrangement joins TRBV18 to TRBJ2-7; weak D call: TRBD1 (6 bases). This CDR3 region has 16 residues. CDR1 is KGHSH and CDR2 is LQKENI in the germline V gene. V was clipped by 0 bases and J by 2 bases, with 14 bases between them. CDR3 protein: CASSPPVHRDTYEQYF. DNA of the CDR3: TGTGCCAGCTCACCACCGGTCCACAGGGACACCTACGAGCAGTACTTC.

This chain links TRBV30 with TRBJ2-5, with TRBD2 matching over 12 bases. The CDR3 is made up of 16 amino acids. V was pared by 0 bases and J by 2 bases, with 4 bases of the junction left unmatched. The germline V gene encodes CDR1 GTSNPN and CDR2 SVGIG (reference sequence). The chain's CDR3 is CAWSVGLAGKQETQYF. The CDR3 region has the DNA TGTGCCTGGAGTGTGGGACTAGCGGGTAAACAAGAGACCCAGTACTTC.

The gene calls are TRBV7-9 and TRBJ1-5, with 7 bases aligning to TRBD1. Looked up from germline, CDR1 is SEHNR and CDR2 is FQNEAQ (reference sequence). With V trimmed by 5 bases and J by 4 bases, 8 bases remained unmatched. The CDR3 has 15 amino acids. The CDR3 sequence: CASSPGTVGNQPQHF. The CDR3 DNA reads as TGTGCCAGCAGCCCCGGGACAGTGGGGAATCAGCCCCAGCATTTT. The full variable domain, in which reference TRBV7-9 and TRBJ1-5 provide the parts outside the CDR3, is DTGVSQNPRHKITKRGQNVTFRCDPISEHNRLYWYRQTLGQGPEFLTYFQNEAQLEKSRLLSDRFSAERPKGSFSTLEIQRTEQGDSAMYLCASSPGTVGNQPQHFGDGTRLSIL.

This chain joins TRBV29-1 and TRBJ2-1, with TRBD2 matching over 9 bases. Germline-derived CDR1 and CDR2 are SQVTM and ANQGSEA. The CDR3 is made up of 16 amino acids. Germline trimming cut 0 bases from V and 4 bases from J; bases unmatched to any gene: 7. In nucleotides, the CDR3 is TGCAGCGTTGAAGATCTTCCAGCGGGGGGTTACAATGAGCAGTTCTTC. Translating it yields CSVEDLPAGGYNEQFF.

The chain joins TRBV25-1 to TRBJ2-1; the D gene is possibly TRBD1 (5 bases). The CDR3 loop spans 17 amino acids. Germline V lookup: CDR1 MGHDK, CDR2 SYGVNS. V was shortened by 2 bases and J by 0 bases, with 14 bases between the two germline ends. CDR3 coding DNA: TGTGCCAGCAGTGAAATCAACACAGACAGCTCCTACAATGAGCAGTTCTTC. Its translation is CASSEINTDSSYNEQFF.

The rearrangement uses TRBV10-3 and TRBJ2-1; the match to TRBD1 covers 8 bases. Germline V CDR1 and CDR2: ENHRY, SYGVKD. The trim removed 2 bases at V and 1 base at J, leaving 4 bases unmatched. The CDR3 runs to 16 residues. CDR3 residues: CAISEVNRGSYNEQFF. The CDR3 DNA follows: TGTGCCATCAGTGAGGTGAACAGGGGGTCCTACAATGAGCAGTTCTTC.

This chain links TRBV21-1 with TRBJ2-7; TRBD2 was called by the table and not checked on the DNA. TRBV21-1 is a recognized pseudogene. The CDR3 has 17 residues. The CDR3 region is CASSKGLAGSQDYEQYF. CDR3 bases: TGTGCCAGCAGCAAGGGACTAGCGGGATCCCAGGACTACGAGCAGTACTTC.

The rearrangement joins TRBV28 to TRBJ1-2; D ambiguous. Germline CDR1 reads MDHEN; CDR2 reads SYDVKM. The CDR3 is 13 residues long. V gave up 5 bases and J gave up 2 bases, with 9 bases separating them. The CDR3 region has the DNA TGTGCCAGCAGTGTACAGCTAAACTATGGCTACACCTTC. It specifies CASSVQLNYGYTF.

The rearrangement links TRBV19 to TRBJ2-3; D is possibly TRBD1 (6 bases). Germline V gene lookup returns CDR1 LNHDA and CDR2 SQIVND (reference sequence). The CDR3 has 13 residues. V lost 5 bases, J lost 1 base, and 7 bases lay in between. The CDR3 sequence is CASSRQGTDTQYF. CDR3 DNA: TGTGCCAGTAGTCGACAGGGCACAGATACGCAGTATTTT.

V usage is TRBV5-4 and J usage is TRBJ2-7; 7 bases agree with TRBD2. The CDR3 contains 16 residues. V lost 1 base and J lost 9; bases outside the gene matches: 16. Germline V CDR1 and CDR2: SGHNT, YYREEE (reference sequence). The DNA for the CDR3 is TGTGCCAGCAGCTTGTCACTGACTAGCACACATGAGGGGCAGTACTTC. Amino acids: CASSLSLTSTHEGQYF.

The chain employs TRBV5-6 and TRBJ2-7; no clear D gene. Germline V gives CDR1 SGHDT, CDR2 YYEEEE. The CDR3 runs 16 residues. V shed 4 bases and J shed 5 bases, with 22 bases lying between them. This CDR3 reads CASSQPGAGGIHEQYF. The DNA of the CDR3 is TGTGCCAGCAGCCAACCGGGCGCAGGCGGTATCCACGAGCAGTACTTC. The full variable domain, with the rest looked up from reference TRBV5-6 and TRBJ2-7, is DAGVTQSPTHLIKTRGQQVTLRCSPKSGHDTVSWYQQALGQGPQFIFQYYEEEERQRGNFPDRFSGHQFPNYSSELNVNALLLGDSALYLCASSQPGAGGIHEQYFGPGTRLTVT.

The CDR3 nucleotides read TGTGCCAGCAGCTTCAGCGGGGCTTGGCGCGACGAGCAGTACTTC. Its translation: CASSFSGAWRDEQYF. The chain has TRBV7-9 and TRBJ2-7; 7 positions agree with TRBD2. The junction had 10 bases not matched to a gene; V was cut back by 3 bases and J by 5 bases. CDR1 and CDR2 from the germline V gene are SEHNR and FQNEAQ (reference sequence). This CDR3 spans 15 amino acids.

CDR3 nucleotide sequence: TGTGCCAGCAGTCGAGGACAGGGGGCGCACGAGCAGTACTTC. It is translated as CASSRGQGAHEQYF. The rearrangement links TRBV28 to TRBJ2-7, with 11 positions matching TRBD1. V gave up 5 bases and J gave up 5 bases; unmatched junction bases: 5. The CDR3 has 14 residues. Germline V gives CDR1 MDHEN, CDR2 SYDVKM.

J is TRBJ2-5 and V is TRBV7-8; TRBD2 is a possible D gene (6 bases). The better agreement between TRBJ2-7 and the DNA end casts doubt on the J call. This CDR3 has 15 amino acids. Germline V gene data show CDR1 as SGHVS and CDR2 as FQNEAQ. CDR3 bases: TGTGCCAGCAGTCGGGGGTTGGATGGCTCCTACGAGCAGTACTTC. Its translation: CASSRGLDGSYEQYF.

The chain joins TRBV18 to TRBJ1-2; D not certain. Germline CDR1 and CDR2: KGHSH and LQKENI. This CDR3 spans 15 amino acids. Trimming cost V 3 bases and J 4 bases, with 15 bases left between them. CDR3 sequence: CASSPAGSVSYGYTF. CDR3 coding DNA: TGTGCCAGCTCACCCGCGGGCAGCGTTTCCTATGGCTACACCTTC.